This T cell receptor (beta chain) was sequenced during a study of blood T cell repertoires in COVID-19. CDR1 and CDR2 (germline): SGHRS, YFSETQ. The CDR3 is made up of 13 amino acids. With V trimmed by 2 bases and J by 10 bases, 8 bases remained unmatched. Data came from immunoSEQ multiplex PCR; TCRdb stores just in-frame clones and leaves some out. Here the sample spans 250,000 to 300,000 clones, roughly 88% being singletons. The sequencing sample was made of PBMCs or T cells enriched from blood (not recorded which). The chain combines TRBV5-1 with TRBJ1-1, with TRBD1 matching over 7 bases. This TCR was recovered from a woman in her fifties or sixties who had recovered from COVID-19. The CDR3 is CASSLGEGARAFF. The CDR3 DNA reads TGCGCCAGCAGCTTAGGAGAGGGGGCAAGAGCTTTCTTT.